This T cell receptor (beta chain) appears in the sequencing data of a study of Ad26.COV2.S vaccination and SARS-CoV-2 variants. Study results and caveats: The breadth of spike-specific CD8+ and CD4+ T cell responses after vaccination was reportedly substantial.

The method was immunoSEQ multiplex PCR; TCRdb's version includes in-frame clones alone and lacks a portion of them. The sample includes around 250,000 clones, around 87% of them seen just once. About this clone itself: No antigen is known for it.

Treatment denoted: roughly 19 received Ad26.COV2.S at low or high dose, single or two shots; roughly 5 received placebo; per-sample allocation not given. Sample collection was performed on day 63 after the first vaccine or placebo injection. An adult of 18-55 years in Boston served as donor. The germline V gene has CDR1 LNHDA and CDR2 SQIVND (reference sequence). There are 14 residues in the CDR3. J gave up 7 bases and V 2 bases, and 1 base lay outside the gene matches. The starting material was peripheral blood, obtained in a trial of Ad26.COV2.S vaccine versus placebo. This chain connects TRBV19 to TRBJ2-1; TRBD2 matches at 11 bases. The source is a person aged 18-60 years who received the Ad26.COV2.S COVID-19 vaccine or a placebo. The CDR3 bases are TGTGCCAGTAGTATAAGACTAGCGGGGAATGAGCAGTTCTTC. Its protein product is CASSIRLAGNEQFF.